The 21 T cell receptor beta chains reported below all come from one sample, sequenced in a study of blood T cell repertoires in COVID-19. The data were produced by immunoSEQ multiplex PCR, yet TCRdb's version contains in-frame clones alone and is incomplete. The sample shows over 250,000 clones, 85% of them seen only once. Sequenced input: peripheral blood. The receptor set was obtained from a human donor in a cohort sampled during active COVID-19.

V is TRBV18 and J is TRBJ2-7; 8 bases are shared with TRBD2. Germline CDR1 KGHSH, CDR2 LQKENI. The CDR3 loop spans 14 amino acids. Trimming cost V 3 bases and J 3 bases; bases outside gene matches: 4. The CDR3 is CASSPGGTSYEQYF. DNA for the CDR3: TGTGCCAGCTCACCCGGCGGGACTAGCTACGAGCAGTACTTC.

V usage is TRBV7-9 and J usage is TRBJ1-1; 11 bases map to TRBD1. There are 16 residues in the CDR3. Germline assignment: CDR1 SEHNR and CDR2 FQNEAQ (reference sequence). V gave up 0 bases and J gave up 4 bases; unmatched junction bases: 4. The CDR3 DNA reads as TGTGCCAGCAGCTTAGCAGGGACAGGGGGGATCACTGAAGCTTTCTTT. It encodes CASSLAGTGGITEAFF.

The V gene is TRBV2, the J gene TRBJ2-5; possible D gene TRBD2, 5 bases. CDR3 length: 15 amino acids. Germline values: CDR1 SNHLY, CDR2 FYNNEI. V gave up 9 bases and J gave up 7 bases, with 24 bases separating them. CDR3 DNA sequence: TGTGCCAGTCGCCCGGACTCTAGGATGAGGGTGACCCAGTACTTC. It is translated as CASRPDSRMRVTQYF.

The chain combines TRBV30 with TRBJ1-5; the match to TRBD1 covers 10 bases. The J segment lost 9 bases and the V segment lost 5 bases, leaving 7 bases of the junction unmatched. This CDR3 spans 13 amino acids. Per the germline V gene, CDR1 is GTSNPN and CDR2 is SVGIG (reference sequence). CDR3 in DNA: TGTGCCTGGGGGGGACAGGGGATTGCGCCCCAGCATTTT. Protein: CAWGGQGIAPQHF.

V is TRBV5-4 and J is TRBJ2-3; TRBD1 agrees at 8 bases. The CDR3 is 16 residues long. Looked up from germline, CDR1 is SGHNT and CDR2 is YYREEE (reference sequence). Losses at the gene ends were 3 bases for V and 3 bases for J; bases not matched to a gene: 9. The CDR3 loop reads CASSSLLTGETDTQYF. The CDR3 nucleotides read TGTGCCAGCAGCTCCCTGCTGACAGGGGAAACAGATACGCAGTATTTT. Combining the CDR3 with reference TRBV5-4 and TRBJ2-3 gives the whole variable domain ETGVTQSPTHLIKTRGQQVTLRCSSQSGHNTVSWYQQALGQGPQFIFQYYREEENGRGNFPPRFSGLQFPNYSSELNVNALELDDSALYLCASSSLLTGETDTQYFGPGTRLTVL.

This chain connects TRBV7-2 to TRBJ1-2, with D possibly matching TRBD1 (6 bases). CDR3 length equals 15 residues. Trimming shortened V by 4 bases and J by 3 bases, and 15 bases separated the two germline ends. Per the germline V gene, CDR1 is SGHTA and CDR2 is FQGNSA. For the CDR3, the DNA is TGTGCCAGCAGCTCTCCCATCTACAGGGACTATGGCTACACCTTC. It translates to CASSSPIYRDYGYTF.

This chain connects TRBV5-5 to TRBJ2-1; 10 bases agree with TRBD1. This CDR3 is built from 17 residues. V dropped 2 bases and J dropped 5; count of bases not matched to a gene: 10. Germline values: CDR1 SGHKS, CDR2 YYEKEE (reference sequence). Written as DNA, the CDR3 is TGTGCCAGCAGCTTACAAGTGGGACAGGGGTCCAACAATGAGCAGTTCTTC. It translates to CASSLQVGQGSNNEQFF. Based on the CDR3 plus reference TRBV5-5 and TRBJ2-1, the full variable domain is DAGVTQSPTHLIKTRGQQVTLRCSPISGHKSVSWYQQVLGQGPQFIFQYYEKEERGRGNFPDRFSARQFPNYSSELNVNALLLGDSALYLCASSLQVGQGSNNEQFFGPGTRLTVL.

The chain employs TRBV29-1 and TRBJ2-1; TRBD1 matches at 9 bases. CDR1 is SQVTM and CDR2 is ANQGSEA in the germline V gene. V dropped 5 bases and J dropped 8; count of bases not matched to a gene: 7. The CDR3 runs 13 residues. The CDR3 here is CSVPGQGWYEQFF. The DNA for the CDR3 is TGCAGCGTTCCGGGACAGGGTTGGTATGAGCAGTTCTTC.

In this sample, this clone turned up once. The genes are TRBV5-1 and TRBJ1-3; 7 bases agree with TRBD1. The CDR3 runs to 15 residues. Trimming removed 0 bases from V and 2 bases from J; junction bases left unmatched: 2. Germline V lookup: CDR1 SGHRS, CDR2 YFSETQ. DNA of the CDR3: TGCGCCAGCAGCTTGGCCACAGGGGCTGGAAACACCATATATTTT. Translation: CASSLATGAGNTIYF.

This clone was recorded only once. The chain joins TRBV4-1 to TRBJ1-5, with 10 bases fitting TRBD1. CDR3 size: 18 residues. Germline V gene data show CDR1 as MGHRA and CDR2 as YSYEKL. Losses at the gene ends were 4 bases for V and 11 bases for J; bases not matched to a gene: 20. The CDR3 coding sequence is TGCGCCAGCAGCCTTCGGCCAGATCCCGGGACAGGGGACCATACCCAGCATTTT. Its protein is CASSLRPDPGTGDHTQHF.

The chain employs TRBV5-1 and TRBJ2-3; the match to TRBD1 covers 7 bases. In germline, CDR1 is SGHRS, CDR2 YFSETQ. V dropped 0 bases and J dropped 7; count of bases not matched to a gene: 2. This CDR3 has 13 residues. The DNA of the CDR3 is TGCGCCAGCAGCTTGGGACAGGGAAATACGCAGTATTTT. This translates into CASSLGQGNTQYF.

CDR3 in amino acids: CASSYGGTYGYTF. As DNA, the CDR3 is TGTGCCAGCAGTTACGGCGGCACATATGGCTACACCTTC. The rearrangement uses TRBV6-5 and TRBJ1-2; D ambiguous. Germline CDR1 MNHEY, CDR2 SVGAGI. V lost 2 bases, J lost 5 bases, and 9 bases lay in between. The CDR3 length is 13 residues.

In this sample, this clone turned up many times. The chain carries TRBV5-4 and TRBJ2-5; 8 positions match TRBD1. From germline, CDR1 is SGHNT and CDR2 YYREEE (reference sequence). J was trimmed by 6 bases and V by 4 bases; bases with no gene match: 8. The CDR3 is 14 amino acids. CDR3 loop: CASSEDRDVQTQYF. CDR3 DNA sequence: TGTGCCAGCAGCGAGGACAGGGATGTGCAGACCCAGTACTTC.

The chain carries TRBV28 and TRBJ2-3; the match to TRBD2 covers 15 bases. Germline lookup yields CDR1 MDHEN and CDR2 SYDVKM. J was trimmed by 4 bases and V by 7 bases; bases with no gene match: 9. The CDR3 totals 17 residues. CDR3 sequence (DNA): TGTGCCAGCACGGTCGGAGGACTAGCGGGAGGGCCAGATACGCAGTATTTT. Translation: CASTVGGLAGGPDTQYF. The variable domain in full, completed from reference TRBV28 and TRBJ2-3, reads DVKVTQSSRYLVKRTGEKVFLECVQDMDHENMFWYRQDPGLGLRLIYFSYDVKMKEKGDIPEGYSVSREKKERFSLILESASTNQTSMYLCASTVGGLAGGPDTQYFGPGTRLTVL.

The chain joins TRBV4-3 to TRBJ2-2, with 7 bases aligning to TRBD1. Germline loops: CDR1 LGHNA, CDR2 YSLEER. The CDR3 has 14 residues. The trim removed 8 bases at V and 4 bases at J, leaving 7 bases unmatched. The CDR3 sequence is CASRSGTATGELFF. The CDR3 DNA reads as TGCGCCAGCCGATCCGGGACAGCCACCGGGGAGCTGTTTTTT.

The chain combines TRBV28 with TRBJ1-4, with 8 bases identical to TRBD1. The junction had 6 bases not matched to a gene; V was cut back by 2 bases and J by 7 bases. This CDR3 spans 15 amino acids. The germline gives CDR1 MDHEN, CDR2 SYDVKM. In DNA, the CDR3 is TGTGCCAGCAGTTTACCCGGGACAGGAGGTGAAAAACTGTTTTTT. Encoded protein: CASSLPGTGGEKLFF.

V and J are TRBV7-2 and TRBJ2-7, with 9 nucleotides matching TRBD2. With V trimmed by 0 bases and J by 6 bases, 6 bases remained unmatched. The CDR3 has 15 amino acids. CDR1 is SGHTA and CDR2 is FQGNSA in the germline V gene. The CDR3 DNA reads TGTGCCAGCAGCTTAGCACCGGGACTAGCCCGCGAGCAGTACTTC. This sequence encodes CASSLAPGLAREQYF.

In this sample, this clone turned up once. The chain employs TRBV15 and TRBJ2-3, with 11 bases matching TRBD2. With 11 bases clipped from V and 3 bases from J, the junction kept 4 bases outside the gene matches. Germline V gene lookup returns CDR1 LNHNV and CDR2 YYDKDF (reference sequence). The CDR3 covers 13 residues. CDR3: CACRLAGTDTQYF. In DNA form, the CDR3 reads TGTGCCTGCCGACTAGCGGGAACAGATACGCAGTATTTT. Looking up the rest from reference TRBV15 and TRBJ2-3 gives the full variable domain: DAMVIQNPRYQVTQFGKPVTLSCSQTLNHNVMYWYQQKSSQAPKLLFHYYDKDFNNEADTPDNFQSRRPNTSFCFLDIRSPGLGDTAMYLCACRLAGTDTQYFGPGTRLTVL.

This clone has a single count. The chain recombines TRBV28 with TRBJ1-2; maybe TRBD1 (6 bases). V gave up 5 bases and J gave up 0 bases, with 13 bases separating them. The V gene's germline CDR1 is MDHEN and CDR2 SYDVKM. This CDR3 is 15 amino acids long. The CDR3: CASSNPRTANYGYTF. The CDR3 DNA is TGTGCCAGCAGTAATCCACGGACAGCTAACTATGGCTACACCTTC.

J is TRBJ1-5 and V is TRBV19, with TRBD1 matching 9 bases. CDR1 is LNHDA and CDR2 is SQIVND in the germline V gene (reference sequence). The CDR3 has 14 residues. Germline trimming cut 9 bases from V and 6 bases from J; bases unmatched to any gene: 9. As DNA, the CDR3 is TGTGCCAGCCACCGGGGACAGGGAAGTCAGCCCCAGCATTTT. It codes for CASHRGQGSQPQHF.

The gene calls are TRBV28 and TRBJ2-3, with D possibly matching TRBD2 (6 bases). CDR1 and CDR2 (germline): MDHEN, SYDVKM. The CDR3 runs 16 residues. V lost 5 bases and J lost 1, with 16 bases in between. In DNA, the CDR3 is TGTGCCAGCAGTCCCCCCTGGGGGGACGGCACAGATACGCAGTATTTT. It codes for CASSPPWGDGTDTQYF.